This T cell receptor (beta chain) was sequenced in a study of cytomegalovirus exposure and HLA in healthy donors. Researchers ran the PCR with 60 Vbeta and 13 Jbeta primers. Clones were sequenced by immunoSEQ multiplex PCR, and TCRdb holds only the in-frame ones, with some missing. The sample yields roughly 200,000 clones, 76% seen once. A note on this clone: Its antigen is as yet unknown.

This CDR3 is built from 13 residues. V dropped 8 bases and J dropped 2; count of bases not matched to a gene: 4. Germline CDR1 MNHNS, CDR2 SASEGT. General observations from the study: Later examination showed HLA-associated TCR beta chains had greater clonal expansion than equally common others. In vitro data verified a few CMV-associated chains as specific for CMV antigens.

The chain is built from TRBV6-1 and TRBJ2-3; 7 bases fit TRBD2. This clonotype was obtained from a man aged 18 to 29 in good health and CMV-seronegative. The sequenced sample was PBMCs. CDR3 in amino acids: CASGRDHTDTQYF. CDR3 sequence (DNA): TGTGCCAGCGGGAGGGATCACACAGATACGCAGTATTTT.